The clone carrying this T cell receptor beta chain was seen ten or more times. What it binds is not known. A J-beta primer mix and a sample-barcoded 5' primer were used in a second PCR of roughly 7 to 12 cycles. Researchers report that a template-switch adaptor with 12 random nucleotides tagged each cDNA molecule. In TCRdb, the 5' RACE reads were re-called with MiXCR into one record per CDR3 protein. The data show about 670,000 distinct CDR3 sequences, with around two fifths seen just once and around 30% held by the top ten. This entry comes from a study of blood T cells in healthy people across ages. Study-wide findings and caveats: Age showed a roughly linear inverse relationship with TCR beta diversity per million T cells. Fewer expanded clones and more diversity marked long-lived versus aged donors.

The CDR3 spans 16 residues. Germline V gene lookup returns CDR1 DFQATT and CDR2 SNEGSKA (reference sequence). V lost 0 bases to trimming and J lost 2 bases, with 11 bases between them. Researchers report isolating at least 6.5 million PBMCs per sample. Sample: blood. The source of this sequence is a man of 80 years or more in good health. The chain carries TRBV20-1 and TRBJ2-6, with D tentatively TRBD1 or TRBD2 (6 bases each). CDR3 in DNA: TGCAGTGCTAGAGATCTTCGGGGGCCTGGGGCCAACGTCCTGACTTTC. This codes for CSARDLRGPGANVLTF.